Listed here are 3 T cell receptor beta chains from one sample, sequenced in a study of somatic mutations in cytotoxic T cells in rheumatoid arthritis (TCRdb year 2017). The method was the immunoSEQ multiplex PCR assay. TCRdb stores this immuneACCESS table with in-frame sequences only. Part of the clones is absent; in the studies checked, under half of the shortfall reflects unresolved V genes, and no reason is known for the rest. For this sample the table gives 19,000 or so clones, of which about 80% were detected only once. The ten largest clones represent 9.5% to 13% of the sample. Specimen: CD8+ T cells sorted from blood. The source of these receptors is a young man with rheumatoid arthritis.

This clone was found once. The genes are TRBV27 and TRBJ2-7; 12 bases are shared with TRBD2. CDR3 length: 16 residues. The germline V gene has CDR1 MNHEY and CDR2 SMNVEV (reference sequence). V shed 5 bases, J shed 0 bases, and the junction held 5 bases outside the gene matches. This chain's CDR3 is CASSPRTSGASYEQYF. CDR3 coding DNA: TGTGCCAGCAGTCCTAGGACTAGCGGGGCCTCCTACGAGCAGTACTTC.

This clone showed up just once. J is TRBJ1-1 and V is TRBV19; 12 bases fit TRBD1. Germline CDR1 LNHDA, CDR2 SQIVND (reference sequence). This CDR3 has 15 residues. After removal of 6 bases from V and 6 bases from J, the junction contained 8 bases not matched to a gene. The CDR3 is CASRMGQGAAAEAFF. As DNA, the CDR3 is TGTGCCAGTAGGATGGGACAGGGGGCGGCGGCTGAAGCTTTCTTT.

This clone appeared a single time. The chain combines TRBV2 with TRBJ2-3, with 11 bases matching TRBD2. Germline V gene data show CDR1 as SNHLY and CDR2 as FYNNEI. V lost 6 bases, J lost 9 bases, and 8 bases stayed unmatched. CDR3 length: 14 residues. The CDR3 is CASRSSGGAGTQYF. In nucleotides, the CDR3 is TGTGCCAGCAGAAGTAGCGGGGGGGCCGGAACGCAGTATTTT.